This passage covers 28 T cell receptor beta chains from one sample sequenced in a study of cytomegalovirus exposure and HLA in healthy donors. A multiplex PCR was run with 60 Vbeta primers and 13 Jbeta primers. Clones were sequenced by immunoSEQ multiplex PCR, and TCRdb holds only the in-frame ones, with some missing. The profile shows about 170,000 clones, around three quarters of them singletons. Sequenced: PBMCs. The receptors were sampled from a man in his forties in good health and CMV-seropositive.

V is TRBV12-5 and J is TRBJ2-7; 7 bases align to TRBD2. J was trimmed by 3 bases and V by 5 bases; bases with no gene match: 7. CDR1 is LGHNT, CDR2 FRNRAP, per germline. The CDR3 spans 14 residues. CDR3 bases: TGTGCTAGTGGTAACCGGGACTACCACTACGAGCAGTACTTC. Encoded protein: CASGNRDYHYEQYF.

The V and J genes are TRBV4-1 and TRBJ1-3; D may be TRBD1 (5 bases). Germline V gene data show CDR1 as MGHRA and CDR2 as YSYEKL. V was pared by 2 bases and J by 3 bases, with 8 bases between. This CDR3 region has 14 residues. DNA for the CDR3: TGCGCCAGCAGCCAACGGGGGAATGGAAACACCATATATTTT. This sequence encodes CASSQRGNGNTIYF.

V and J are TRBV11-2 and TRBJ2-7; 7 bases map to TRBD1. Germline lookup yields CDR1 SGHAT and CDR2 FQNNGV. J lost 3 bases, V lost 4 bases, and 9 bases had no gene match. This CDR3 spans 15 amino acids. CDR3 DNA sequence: TGTGCCAGCAGCTATCGGACAGGTCACCACTACGAGCAGTACTTC. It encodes CASSYRTGHHYEQYF. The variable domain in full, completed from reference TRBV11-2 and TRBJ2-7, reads EAGVAQSPRYKIIEKRQSVAFWCNPISGHATLYWYQQILGQGPKLLIQFQNNGVVDDSQLPKDRFSAERLKGVDSTLKIQPAKLEDSAVYLCASSYRTGHHYEQYFGPGTRLTVT.

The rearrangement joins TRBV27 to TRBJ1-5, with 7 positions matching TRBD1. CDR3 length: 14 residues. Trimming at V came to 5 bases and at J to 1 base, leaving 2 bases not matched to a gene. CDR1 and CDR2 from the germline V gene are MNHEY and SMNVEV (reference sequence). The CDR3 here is CASSLQGSNQPQHF. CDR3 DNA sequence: TGTGCCAGCAGTCTACAGGGGAGCAATCAGCCCCAGCATTTT.

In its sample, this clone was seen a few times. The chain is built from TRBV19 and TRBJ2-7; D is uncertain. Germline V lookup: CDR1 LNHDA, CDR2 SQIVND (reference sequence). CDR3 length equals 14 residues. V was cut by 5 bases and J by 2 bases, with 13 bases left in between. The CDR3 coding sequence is TGTGCCAGTAGTCCGAAACAGTACCCCTACGAGCAGTACTTC. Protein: CASSPKQYPYEQYF.

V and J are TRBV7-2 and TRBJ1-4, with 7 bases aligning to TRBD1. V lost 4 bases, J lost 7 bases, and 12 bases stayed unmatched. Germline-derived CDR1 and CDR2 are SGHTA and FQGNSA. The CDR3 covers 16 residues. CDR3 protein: CASSSARGQGSEKLFF. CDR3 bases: TGTGCCAGCAGCTCAGCGAGGGGGCAGGGGTCTGAAAAACTGTTTTTT.

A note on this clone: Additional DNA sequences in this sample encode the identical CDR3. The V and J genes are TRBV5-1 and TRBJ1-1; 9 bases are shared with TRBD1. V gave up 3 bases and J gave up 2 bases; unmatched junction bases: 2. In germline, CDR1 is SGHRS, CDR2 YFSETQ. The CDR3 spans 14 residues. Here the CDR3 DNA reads TGCGCCAGCAGCTGGGGACAGGGTAACACTGAAGCTTTCTTT. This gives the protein CASSWGQGNTEAFF.

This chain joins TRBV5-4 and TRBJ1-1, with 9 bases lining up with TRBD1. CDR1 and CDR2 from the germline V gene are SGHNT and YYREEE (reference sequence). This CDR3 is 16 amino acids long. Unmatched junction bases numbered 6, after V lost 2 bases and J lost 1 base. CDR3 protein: CASSFNRGQGNTEAFF. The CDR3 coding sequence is TGTGCCAGCAGCTTTAACAGGGGACAGGGGAACACTGAAGCTTTCTTT.

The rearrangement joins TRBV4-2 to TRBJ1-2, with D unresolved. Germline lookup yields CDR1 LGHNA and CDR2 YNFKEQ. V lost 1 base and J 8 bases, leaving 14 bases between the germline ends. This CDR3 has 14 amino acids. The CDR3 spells CASSQALPGLGYTF. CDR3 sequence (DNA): TGTGCCAGCAGCCAAGCTCTTCCGGGATTAGGCTACACCTTC.

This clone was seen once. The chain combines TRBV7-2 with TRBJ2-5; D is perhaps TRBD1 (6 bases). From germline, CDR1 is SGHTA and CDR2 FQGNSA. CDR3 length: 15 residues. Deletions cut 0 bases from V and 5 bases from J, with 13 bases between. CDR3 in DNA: TGTGCCAGCAGCTTAGCGGGGGCGCCGGGGGAGACCCAGTACTTC. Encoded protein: CASSLAGAPGETQYF.

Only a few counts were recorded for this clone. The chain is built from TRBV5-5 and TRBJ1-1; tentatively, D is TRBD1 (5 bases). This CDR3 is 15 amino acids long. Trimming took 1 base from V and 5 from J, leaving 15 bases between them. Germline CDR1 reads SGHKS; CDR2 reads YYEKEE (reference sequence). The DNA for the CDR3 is TGTGCCAGCAGCTTGACCGGGACGCGGGGGACTGAAGCTTTCTTT. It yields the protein CASSLTGTRGTEAFF. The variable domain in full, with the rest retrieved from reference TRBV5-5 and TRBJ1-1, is DAGVTQSPTHLIKTRGQQVTLRCSPISGHKSVSWYQQVLGQGPQFIFQYYEKEERGRGNFPDRFSARQFPNYSSELNVNALLLGDSALYLCASSLTGTRGTEAFFGQGTRLTVV.

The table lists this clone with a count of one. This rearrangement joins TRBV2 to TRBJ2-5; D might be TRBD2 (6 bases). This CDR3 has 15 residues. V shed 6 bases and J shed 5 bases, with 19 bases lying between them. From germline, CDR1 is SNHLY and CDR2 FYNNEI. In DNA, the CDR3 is TGTGCCAGCAGGCCCGGGACTGCGCCCGGGGAGACCCAGTACTTC. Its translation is CASRPGTAPGETQYF.

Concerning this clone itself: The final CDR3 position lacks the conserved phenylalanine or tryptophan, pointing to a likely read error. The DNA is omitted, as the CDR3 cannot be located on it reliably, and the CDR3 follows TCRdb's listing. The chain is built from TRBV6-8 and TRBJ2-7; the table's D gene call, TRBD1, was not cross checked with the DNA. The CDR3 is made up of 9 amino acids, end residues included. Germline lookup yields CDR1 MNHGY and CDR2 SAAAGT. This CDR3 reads CASSSPRGS.

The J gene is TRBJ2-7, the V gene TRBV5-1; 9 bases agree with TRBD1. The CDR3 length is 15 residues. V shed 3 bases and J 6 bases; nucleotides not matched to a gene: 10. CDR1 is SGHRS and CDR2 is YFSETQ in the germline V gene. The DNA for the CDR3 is TGCGCCAGCAGCTGGGGGGACAGGGACGGAGTCGAGCAGTACTTC. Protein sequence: CASSWGDRDGVEQYF.

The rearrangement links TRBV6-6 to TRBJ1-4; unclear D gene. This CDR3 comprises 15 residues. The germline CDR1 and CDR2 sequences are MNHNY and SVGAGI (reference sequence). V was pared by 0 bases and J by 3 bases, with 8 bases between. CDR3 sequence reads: CASSYSMPANEKLFF. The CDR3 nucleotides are TGTGCCAGCAGTTACTCGATGCCAGCTAATGAAAAACTGTTTTTT.

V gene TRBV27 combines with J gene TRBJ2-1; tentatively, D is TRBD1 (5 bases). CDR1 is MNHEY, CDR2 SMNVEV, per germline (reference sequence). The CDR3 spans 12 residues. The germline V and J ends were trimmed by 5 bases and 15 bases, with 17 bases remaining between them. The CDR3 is CASSPPVRALFF. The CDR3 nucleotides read TGTGCCAGCAGTCCCCCCGTCAGGGCTCTGTTCTTC.

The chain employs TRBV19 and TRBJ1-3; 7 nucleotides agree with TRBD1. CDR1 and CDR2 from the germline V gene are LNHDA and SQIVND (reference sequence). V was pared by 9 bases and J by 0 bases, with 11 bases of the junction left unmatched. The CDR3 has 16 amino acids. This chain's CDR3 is CASDNRQGISGNTIYF. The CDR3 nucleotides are TGTGCCAGCGACAATAGACAGGGCATCTCTGGAAACACCATATATTTT.

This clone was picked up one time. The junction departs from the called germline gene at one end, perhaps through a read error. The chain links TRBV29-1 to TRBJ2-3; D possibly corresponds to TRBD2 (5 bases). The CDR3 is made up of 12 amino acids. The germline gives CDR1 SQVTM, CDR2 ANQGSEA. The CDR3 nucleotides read TGCAGCGTTGAAGATCTCGGGGAGACCCCTTCTTTT. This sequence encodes CSVEDLGETPSF.

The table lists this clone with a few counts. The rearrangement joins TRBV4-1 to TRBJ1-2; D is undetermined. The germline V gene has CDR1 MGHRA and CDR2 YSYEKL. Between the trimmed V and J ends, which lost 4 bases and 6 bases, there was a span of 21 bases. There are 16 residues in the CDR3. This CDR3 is CASSRTQDPWRDGYTF. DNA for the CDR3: TGCGCCAGCAGCCGGACTCAGGACCCCTGGCGCGATGGCTACACCTTC.

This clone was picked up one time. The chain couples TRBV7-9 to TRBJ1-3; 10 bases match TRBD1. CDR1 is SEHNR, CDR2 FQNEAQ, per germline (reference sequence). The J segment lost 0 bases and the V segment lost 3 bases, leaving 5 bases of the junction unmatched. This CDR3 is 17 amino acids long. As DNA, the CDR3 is TGTGCCAGCAGCTTCGGGGACAGGGGTTACTCTGGAAACACCATATATTTT. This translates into CASSFGDRGYSGNTIYF.

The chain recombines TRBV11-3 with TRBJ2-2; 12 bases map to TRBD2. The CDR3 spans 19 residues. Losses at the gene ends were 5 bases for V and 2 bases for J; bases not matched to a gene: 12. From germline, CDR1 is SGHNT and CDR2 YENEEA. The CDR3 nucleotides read TGTGCCAGCAGCCCACCCAAGCCGGGACTAGCGGGTAACACCGGGGAGCTGTTTTTT. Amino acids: CASSPPKPGLAGNTGELFF.

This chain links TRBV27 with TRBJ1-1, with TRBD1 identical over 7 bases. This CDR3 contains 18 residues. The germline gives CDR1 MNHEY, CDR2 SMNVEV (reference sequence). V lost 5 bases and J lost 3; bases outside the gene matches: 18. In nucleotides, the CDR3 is TGTGCCAGCAGTCTACAGCATGGACAGGCGGGACGAGACACTGAAGCTTTCTTT. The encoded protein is CASSLQHGQAGRDTEAFF.

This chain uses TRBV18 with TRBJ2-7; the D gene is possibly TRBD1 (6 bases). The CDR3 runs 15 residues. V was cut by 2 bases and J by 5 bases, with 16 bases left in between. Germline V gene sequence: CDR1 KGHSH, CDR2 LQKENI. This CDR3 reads CASSPERTVGDEQYF. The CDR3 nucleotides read TGTGCCAGCTCACCAGAGCGGACAGTGGGCGACGAGCAGTACTTC.

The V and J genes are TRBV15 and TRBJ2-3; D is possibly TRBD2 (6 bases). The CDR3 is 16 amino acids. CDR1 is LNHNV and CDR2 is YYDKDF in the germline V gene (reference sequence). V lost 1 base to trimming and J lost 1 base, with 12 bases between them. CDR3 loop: CATSRAPGGGTDTQYF. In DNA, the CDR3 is TGTGCCACCAGCAGAGCGCCCGGGGGAGGCACAGATACGCAGTATTTT.

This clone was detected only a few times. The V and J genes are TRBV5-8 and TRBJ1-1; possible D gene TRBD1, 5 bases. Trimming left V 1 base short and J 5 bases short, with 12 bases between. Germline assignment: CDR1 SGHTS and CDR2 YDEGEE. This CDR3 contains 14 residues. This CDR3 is CASSLMRGKTEAFF. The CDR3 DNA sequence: TGTGCCAGCAGCTTGATGCGGGGGAAAACTGAAGCTTTCTTT.

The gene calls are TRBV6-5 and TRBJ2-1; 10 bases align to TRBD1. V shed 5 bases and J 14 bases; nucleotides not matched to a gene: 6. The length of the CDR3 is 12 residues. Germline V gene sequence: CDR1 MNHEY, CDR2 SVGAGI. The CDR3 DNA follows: TGTGCCAGCAGTGCAACGACAGGGGGCAAGTTCTTC. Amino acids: CASSATTGGKFF.

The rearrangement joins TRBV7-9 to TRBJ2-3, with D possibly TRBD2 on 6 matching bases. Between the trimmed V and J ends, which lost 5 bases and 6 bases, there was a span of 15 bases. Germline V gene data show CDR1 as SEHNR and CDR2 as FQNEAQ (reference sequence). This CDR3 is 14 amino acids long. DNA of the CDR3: TGTGCCAGCAGCCAAGGGACTCGCAGGGATACGCAGTATTTT. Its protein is CASSQGTRRDTQYF.

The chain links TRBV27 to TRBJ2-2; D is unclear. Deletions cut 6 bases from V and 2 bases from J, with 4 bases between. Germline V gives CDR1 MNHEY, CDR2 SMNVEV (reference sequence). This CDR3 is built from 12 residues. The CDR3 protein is CASSSNTGELFF. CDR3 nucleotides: TGTGCCAGCAGCTCCAACACCGGGGAGCTGTTTTTT.